This T cell receptor (beta chain) emerged from a study of regulatory and conventional T cells in RAG deficiency. Libraries were prepared by immunoSEQ multiplex PCR; TCRdb keeps only in-frame clonotypes and omits some of them. Of roughly 20,000 clones in the sample, 87% were seen once. The length of the CDR3 is 13 residues. Germline CDR1 is MNHEY and CDR2 is SVGAGI. With 5 bases removed from V and 3 bases from J, the gap between germline ends came to 11 bases. Blood CD4+ CD25-high CD127-low regulatory T cells supplied the genomic DNA template. This sample was also put to use in a study of regulatory T cells. From that study: Primers: 52 TRBV forward and 13 TRBJ reverse.

The J gene is TRBJ2-7, the V gene TRBV6-5; D call uncertain. This clonotype was sampled from a human donor in good health. Sequenced: Tregs sorted from blood. CDR3 sequence reads: CASSRSDGYEQYF. In DNA, the CDR3 is TGTGCCAGCAGTCGAAGTGACGGCTACGAGCAGTACTTC.